This T cell receptor beta chain was identified during a study of human T cells and chemical hapten exposure. One entry per CDR3 protein, called by TCRdb with MiXCR from the RACE reads. The sample consists of under 450,000 distinct CDR3 sequences, about 6.3% of them appearing once. Time point specified: patch test 2, 6 weeks after DPC sensitization. Treatment given: therapeutic diphenylcyclopropenone sensitization with weekly scalp DPC. Germline-derived CDR1 and CDR2 are SGHDT and YYEEEE. CDR3 length: 13 amino acids. V lost 6 bases and J 1 base, leaving 8 bases between the germline ends. The sample holds many counts of this clonotype.

The input for sequencing was whole blood, taken in connection with sensitization to the hapten diphenylcyclopropenone (DPC). The receptor's source is a woman under 30 with alopecia areata. Some clones in this sample may be carry-over from other donors' samples. The chain carries TRBV5-6 and TRBJ1-3; D is unclear. For the CDR3, the DNA is TGTGCCAGCACAAGGCCATCTGGAAACACCATATATTTT. Its translation is CASTRPSGNTIYF.